This T cell receptor (beta chain) was identified in a study of CD8 T cells in Susac syndrome. RNA, at roughly 0.5 to 1 ug, was reverse transcribed with random hexamers. TCRdb fed the immunoSEQ multiplex PCR reads into MiXCR, producing one record per CDR3 protein. The sample lists fewer than 200,000 distinct CDR3 sequences; 94% were seen once. From germline, CDR1 is DFQATT and CDR2 SNEGSKA (reference sequence). With 1 base removed from V and 0 bases from J, the gap between germline ends came to 14 bases. The CDR3 is 16 residues long. Sequencing used CD4+ T cells from PBMCs. The receptor's source is a human donor with Susac syndrome. The chain links TRBV20-1 to TRBJ2-3, with D tentatively TRBD2 (5 bases). The CDR3, as DNA: TGCAGTGCTAGAGCAGGAGCGGCGACTAGCACAGATACGCAGTATTTT. Protein product: CSARAGAATSTDTQYF.